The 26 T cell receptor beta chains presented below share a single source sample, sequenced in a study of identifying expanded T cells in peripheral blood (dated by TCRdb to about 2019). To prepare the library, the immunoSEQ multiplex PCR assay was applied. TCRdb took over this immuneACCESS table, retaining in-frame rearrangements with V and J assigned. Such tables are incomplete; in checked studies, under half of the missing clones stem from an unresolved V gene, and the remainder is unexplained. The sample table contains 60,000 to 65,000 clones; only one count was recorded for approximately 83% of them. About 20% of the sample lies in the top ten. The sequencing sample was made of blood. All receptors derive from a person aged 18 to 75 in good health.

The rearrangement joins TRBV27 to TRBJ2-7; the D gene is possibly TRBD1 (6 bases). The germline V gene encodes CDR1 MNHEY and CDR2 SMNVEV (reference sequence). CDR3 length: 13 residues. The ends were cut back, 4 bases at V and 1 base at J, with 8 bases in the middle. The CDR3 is CASSSDRSYEQYF. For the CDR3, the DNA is TGTGCCAGCAGTTCGGACAGATCCTACGAGCAGTACTTC.

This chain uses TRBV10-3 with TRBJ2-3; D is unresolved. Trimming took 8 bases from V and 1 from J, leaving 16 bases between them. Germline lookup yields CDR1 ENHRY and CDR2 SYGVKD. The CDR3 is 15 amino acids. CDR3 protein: CAIAISERGTDTQYF. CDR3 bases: TGTGCCATCGCAATCTCTGAACGCGGCACAGATACGCAGTATTTT.

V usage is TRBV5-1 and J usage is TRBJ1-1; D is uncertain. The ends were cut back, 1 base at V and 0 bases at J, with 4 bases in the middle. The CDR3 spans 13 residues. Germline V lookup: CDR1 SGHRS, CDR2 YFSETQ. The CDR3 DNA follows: TGCGCCAGCAGCTTGCAAATGAACACTGAAGCTTTCTTT. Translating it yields CASSLQMNTEAFF.

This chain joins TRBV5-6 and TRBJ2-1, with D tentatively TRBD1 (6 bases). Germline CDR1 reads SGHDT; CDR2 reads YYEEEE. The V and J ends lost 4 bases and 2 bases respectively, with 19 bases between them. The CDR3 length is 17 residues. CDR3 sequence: CASSRRRTGSAYNEQFF. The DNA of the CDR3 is TGTGCCAGCAGCCGGAGACGCACAGGGTCAGCCTACAATGAGCAGTTCTTC. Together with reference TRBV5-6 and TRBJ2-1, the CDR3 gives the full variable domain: DAGVTQSPTHLIKTRGQQVTLRCSPKSGHDTVSWYQQALGQGPQFIFQYYEEEERQRGNFPDRFSGHQFPNYSSELNVNALLLGDSALYLCASSRRRTGSAYNEQFFGPGTRLTVL.

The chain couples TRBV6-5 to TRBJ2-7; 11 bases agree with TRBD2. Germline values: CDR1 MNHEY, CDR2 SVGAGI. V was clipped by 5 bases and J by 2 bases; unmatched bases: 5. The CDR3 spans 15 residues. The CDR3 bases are TGTGCCAGCAGTATCATAGCGGGAGGGCCCTACGAGCAGTACTTC. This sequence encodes CASSIIAGGPYEQYF.

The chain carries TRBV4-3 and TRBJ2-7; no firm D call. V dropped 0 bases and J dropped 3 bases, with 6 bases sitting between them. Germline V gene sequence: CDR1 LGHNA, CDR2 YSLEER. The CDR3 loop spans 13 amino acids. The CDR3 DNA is TGCGCCAGCAGCCAAGATATGAGCTACGAGCAGTACTTC. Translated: CASSQDMSYEQYF.

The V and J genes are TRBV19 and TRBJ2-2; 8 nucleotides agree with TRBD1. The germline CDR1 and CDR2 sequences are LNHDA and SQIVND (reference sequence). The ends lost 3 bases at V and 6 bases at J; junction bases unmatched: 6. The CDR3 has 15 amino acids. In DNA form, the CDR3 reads TGTGCCAGTAGTATGACAGGGGTTTCCGCCGGGGAGCTGTTTTTT. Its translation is CASSMTGVSAGELFF.

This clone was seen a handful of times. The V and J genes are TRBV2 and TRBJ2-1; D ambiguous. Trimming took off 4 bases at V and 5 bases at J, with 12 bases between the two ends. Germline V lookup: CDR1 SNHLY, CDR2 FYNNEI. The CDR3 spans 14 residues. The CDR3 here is CASSGGLVDNEQFF. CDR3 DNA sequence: TGTGCCAGCAGTGGAGGTCTAGTCGACAATGAGCAGTTCTTC.

The CDR3, as DNA: TGTGCCAGCAGCTTGCCGGGACTAGCGGGAGGAGATACGCAGTATTTT. The encoded protein is CASSLPGLAGGDTQYF. This chain joins TRBV7-9 and TRBJ2-3; 15 bases are a match to TRBD2. From germline, CDR1 is SEHNR and CDR2 FQNEAQ (reference sequence). Trimming took 3 bases from V and 5 from J; bases not matched to a gene: 3. The CDR3 is 16 amino acids.

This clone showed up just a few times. In DNA form, the CDR3 reads TGTGCCAGCAGTAGGGCAGGGGGACTCTCTTTCTTT. It specifies CASSRAGGLSFF. The chain has TRBV6-5 and TRBJ1-1; 7 nucleotides match TRBD1. The CDR3 spans 12 residues. V trimming: 5 bases; J trimming: 12 bases; junction bases outside the gene matches: 9. Germline lookup yields CDR1 MNHEY and CDR2 SVGAGI.

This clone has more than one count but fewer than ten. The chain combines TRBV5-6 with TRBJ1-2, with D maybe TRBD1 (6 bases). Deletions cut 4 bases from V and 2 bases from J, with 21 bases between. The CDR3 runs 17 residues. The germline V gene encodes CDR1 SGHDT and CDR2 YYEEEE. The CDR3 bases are TGTGCCAGCAGCCCAACAGGGACCTCCTACCCCAACTATGGCTACACCTTC. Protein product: CASSPTGTSYPNYGYTF. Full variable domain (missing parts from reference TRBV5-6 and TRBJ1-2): DAGVTQSPTHLIKTRGQQVTLRCSPKSGHDTVSWYQQALGQGPQFIFQYYEEEERQRGNFPDRFSGHQFPNYSSELNVNALLLGDSALYLCASSPTGTSYPNYGYTFGSGTRLTVV.

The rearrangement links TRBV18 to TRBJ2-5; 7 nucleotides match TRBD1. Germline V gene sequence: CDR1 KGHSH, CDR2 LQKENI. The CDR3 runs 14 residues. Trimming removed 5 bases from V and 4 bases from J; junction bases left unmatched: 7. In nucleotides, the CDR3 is TGTGCCAGCTCAGCCGGGACAGTTACAGAGACCCAGTACTTC. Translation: CASSAGTVTETQYF.

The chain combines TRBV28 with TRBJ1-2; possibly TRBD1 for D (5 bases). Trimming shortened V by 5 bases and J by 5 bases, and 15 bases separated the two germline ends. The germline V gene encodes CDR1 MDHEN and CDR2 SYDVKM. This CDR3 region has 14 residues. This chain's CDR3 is CASSPRGARYGYTF. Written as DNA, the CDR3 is TGTGCCAGCAGTCCCCGCGGGGCGAGATATGGCTACACCTTC.

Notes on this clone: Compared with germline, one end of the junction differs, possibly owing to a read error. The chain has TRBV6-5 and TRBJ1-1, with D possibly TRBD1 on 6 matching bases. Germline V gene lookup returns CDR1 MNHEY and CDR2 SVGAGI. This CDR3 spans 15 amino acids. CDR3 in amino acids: CASSNSGAGNTEAFF. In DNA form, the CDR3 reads TGTGCCAGCAGTAACTCGGGGGCAGGGAACACTGAAGCTTTCTTT.

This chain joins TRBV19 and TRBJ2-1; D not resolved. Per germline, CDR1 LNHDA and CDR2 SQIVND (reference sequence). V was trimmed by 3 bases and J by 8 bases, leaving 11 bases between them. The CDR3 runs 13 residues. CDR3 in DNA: TGTGCCAGTAGTATTGGCCGGGCCGATGAGCAGTTCTTC. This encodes CASSIGRADEQFF.

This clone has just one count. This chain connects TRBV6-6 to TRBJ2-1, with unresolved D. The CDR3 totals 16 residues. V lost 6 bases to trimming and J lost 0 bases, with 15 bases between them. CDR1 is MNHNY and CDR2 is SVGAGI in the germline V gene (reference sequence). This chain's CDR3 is CASRQPNKSSYNEQFF. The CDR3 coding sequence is TGTGCCAGCAGGCAACCAAACAAGAGCTCCTACAATGAGCAGTTCTTC.

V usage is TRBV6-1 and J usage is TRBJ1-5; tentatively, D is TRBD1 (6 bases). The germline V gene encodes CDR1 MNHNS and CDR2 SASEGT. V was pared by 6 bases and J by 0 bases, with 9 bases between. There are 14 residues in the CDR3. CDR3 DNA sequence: TGTGCCAGCAGCGGACAGATTAGCAATCAGCCCCAGCATTTT. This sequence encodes CASSGQISNQPQHF.

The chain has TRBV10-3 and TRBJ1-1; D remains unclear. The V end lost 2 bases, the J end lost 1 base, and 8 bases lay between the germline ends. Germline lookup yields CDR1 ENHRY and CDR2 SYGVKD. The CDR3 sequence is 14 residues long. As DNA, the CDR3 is TGTGCCATCAGTGAGGCTGGAGCGAACACTGAAGCTTTCTTT. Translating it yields CAISEAGANTEAFF.

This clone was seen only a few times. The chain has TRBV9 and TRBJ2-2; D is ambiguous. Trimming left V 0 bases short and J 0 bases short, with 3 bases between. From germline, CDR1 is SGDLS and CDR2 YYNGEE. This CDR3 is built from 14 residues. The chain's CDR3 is CASSVGPNTGELFF. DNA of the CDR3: TGTGCCAGCAGCGTAGGGCCGAACACCGGGGAGCTGTTTTTT.

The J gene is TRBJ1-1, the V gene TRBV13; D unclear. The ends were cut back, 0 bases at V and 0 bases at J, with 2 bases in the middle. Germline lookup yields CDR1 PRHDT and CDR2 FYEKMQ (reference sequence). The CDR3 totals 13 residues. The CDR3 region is CASSLGMNTEAFF. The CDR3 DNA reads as TGTGCCAGCAGCTTAGGCATGAACACTGAAGCTTTCTTT.

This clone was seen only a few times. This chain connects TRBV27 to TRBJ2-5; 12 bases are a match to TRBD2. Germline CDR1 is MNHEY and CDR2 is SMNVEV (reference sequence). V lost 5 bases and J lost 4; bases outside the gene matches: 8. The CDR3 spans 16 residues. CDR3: CASSPASGGALETQYF. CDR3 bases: TGTGCCAGCAGTCCTGCTAGCGGGGGGGCCTTAGAGACCCAGTACTTC.

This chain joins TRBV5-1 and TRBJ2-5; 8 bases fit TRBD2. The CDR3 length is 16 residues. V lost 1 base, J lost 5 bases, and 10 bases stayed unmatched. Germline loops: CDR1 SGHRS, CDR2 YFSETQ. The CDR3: CASSLPGLGNGETQYF. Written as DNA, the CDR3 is TGCGCCAGCAGCTTGCCGGGACTAGGAAACGGGGAGACCCAGTACTTC.

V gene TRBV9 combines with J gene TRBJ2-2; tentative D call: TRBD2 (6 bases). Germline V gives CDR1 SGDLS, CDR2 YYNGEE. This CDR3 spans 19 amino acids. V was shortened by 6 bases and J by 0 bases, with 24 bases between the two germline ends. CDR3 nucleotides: TGTGCCAGCACAAGTTCTAGCGCCACCCCACTCGCGAACACCGGGGAGCTGTTTTTT. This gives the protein CASTSSSATPLANTGELFF.

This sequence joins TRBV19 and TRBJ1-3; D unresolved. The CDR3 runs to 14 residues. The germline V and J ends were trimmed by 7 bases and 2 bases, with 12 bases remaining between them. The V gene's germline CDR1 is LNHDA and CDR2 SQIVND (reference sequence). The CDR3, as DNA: TGTGCCAGTACCTGGGATTTTACTGGAAACACCATATATTTT. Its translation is CASTWDFTGNTIYF.

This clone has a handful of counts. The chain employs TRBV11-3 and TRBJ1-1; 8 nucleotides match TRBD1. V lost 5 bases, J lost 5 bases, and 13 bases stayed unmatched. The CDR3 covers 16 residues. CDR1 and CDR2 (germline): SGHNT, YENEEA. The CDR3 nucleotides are TGTGCCAGCAGCCTCACGGGACAGGTTATCGGGACTGAAGCTTTCTTT. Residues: CASSLTGQVIGTEAFF.

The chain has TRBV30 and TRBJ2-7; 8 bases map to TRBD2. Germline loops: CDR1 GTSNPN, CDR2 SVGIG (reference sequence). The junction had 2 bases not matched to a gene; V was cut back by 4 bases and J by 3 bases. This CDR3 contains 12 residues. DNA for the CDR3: TGTGCCTGGATGAGCGGGGGCTACGAGCAGTACTTC. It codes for CAWMSGGYEQYF.